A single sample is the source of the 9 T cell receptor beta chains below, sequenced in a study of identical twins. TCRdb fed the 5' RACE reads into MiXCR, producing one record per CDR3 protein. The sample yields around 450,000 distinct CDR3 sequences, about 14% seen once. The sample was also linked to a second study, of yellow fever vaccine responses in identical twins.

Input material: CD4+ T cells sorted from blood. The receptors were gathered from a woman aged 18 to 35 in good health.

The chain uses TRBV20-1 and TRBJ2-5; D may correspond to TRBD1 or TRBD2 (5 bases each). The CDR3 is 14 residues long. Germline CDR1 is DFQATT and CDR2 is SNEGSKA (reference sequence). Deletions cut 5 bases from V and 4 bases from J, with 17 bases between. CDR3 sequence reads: CSAPRGEGIETQYF. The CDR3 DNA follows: TGCAGTGCTCCCCGGGGTGAGGGGATAGAGACCCAGTACTTC.

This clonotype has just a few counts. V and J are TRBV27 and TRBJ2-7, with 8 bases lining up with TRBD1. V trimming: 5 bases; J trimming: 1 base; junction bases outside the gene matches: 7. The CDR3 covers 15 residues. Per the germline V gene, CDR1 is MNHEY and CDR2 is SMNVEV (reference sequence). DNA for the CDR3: TGTGCCAGCAGTCCGAGGGGACAGGAATCCTACGAGCAGTACTTC. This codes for CASSPRGQESYEQYF.

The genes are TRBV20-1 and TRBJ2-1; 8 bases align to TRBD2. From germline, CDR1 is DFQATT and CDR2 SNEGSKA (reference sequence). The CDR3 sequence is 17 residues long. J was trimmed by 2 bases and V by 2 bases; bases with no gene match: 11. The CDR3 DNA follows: TGCAGTGCTAGAAGCCCCGGAGGAGCGGGGGCCTACAATGAGCAGTTCTTC. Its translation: CSARSPGGAGAYNEQFF.

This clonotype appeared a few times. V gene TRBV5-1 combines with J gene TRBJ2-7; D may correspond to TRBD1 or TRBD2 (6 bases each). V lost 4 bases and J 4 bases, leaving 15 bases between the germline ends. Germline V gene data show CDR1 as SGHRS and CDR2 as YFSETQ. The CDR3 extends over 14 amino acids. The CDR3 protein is CASSPSGAGYEQYF. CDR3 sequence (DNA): TGCGCCAGCAGCCCCTCAGGGGCGGGGTACGAGCAGTACTTC. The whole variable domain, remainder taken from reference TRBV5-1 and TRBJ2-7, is KAGVTQTPRYLIKTRGQQVTLSCSPISGHRSVSWYQQTPGQGLQFLFEYFSETQRNKGNFPGRFSGRQFSNSRSEMNVSTLELGDSALYLCASSPSGAGYEQYFGPGTRLTVT.

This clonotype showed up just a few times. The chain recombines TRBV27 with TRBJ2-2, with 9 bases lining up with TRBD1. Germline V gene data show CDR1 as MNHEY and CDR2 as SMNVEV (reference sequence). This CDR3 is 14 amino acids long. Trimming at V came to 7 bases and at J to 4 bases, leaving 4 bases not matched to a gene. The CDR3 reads CASMMTGGTGELFF. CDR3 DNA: TGTGCCAGCATGATGACAGGGGGCACCGGGGAGCTGTTTTTT.

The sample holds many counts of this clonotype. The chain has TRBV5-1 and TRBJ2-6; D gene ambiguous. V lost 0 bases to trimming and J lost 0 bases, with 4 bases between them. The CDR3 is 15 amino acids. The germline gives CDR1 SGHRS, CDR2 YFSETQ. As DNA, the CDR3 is TGCGCCAGCAGCTTGGATGGCTCTGGGGCCAACGTCCTGACTTTC. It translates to CASSLDGSGANVLTF.

Here the CDR3 reads CASSQTLAGGTETQYF. The CDR3 DNA sequence: TGCGCCAGCAGCCAGACACTAGCGGGAGGGACGGAGACCCAGTACTTC. The chain recombines TRBV4-3 with TRBJ2-5, with 13 bases that match TRBD2. V was clipped by 3 bases and J by 5 bases; unmatched bases: 6. Germline V gene data show CDR1 as LGHNA and CDR2 as YSLEER. This CDR3 comprises 16 residues.

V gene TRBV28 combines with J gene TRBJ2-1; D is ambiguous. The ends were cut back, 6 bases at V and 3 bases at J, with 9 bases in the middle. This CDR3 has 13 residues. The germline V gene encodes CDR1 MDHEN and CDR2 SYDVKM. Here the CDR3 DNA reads TGTGCCAGCAGGGAAAAACTCTACAATGAGCAGTTCTTC. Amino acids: CASREKLYNEQFF.

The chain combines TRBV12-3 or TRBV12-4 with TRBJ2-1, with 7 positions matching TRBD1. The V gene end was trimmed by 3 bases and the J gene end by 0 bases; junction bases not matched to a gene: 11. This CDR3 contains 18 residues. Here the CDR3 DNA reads TGTGCCAGCAGTTTGTACAGGGGAAAAGGGGGCTCCTACAATGAGCAGTTCTTC. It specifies CASSLYRGKGGSYNEQFF.